Reported below is one TCR beta chain. Its antigen is not known. The CDR3 regions of TCR beta were amplified from RNA transcripts. The TCR CDR3 was amplified in a first-round RT-PCR using the HTBI primer set. TCRdb independently ran MiXCR on the multiplex PCR reads; one entry per CDR3 protein. Seen here are approximately 400,000 distinct CDR3 sequences, about 15% observed once, and the top ten hold roughly a quarter. These data originate in a study of T cells in Graves' hyperthyroidism and ophthalmopathy. Each diagnosis was grounded in clinical symptoms, serum thyroxine and TRAb, thyroid ultrasound, and orbital computed tomography. Ahead of any ophthalmopathy symptoms, the blood sample was obtained at the first diagnosis of hyperthyroidism. Study findings and constraints: A model of 13 V-J features distinguished ophthalmopathy from stable hyperthyroidism.

The source of this sequence is a woman aged 18-29 years with Graves' hyperthyroidism that later progressed to Graves' ophthalmopathy. The source material was blood.

CDR3 loop: CASSPGSDGYTF. The DNA of the CDR3 is TGTGCCAGCAGCCCCGGATCAGATGGCTACACCTTC. The V gene is TRBV5-4, the J gene TRBJ1-2, with no clear D. The ends were cut back, 4 bases at V and 6 bases at J, with 10 bases in the middle. In germline, CDR1 is SGHNT, CDR2 YYREEE (reference sequence). This CDR3 contains 12 residues. Full variable domain (outside the CDR3, taken from reference TRBV5-4 and TRBJ1-2): ETGVTQSPTHLIKTRGQQVTLRCSSQSGHNTVSWYQQALGQGPQFIFQYYREEENGRGNFPPRFSGLQFPNYSSELNVNALELDDSALYLCASSPGSDGYTFGSGTRLTVV.